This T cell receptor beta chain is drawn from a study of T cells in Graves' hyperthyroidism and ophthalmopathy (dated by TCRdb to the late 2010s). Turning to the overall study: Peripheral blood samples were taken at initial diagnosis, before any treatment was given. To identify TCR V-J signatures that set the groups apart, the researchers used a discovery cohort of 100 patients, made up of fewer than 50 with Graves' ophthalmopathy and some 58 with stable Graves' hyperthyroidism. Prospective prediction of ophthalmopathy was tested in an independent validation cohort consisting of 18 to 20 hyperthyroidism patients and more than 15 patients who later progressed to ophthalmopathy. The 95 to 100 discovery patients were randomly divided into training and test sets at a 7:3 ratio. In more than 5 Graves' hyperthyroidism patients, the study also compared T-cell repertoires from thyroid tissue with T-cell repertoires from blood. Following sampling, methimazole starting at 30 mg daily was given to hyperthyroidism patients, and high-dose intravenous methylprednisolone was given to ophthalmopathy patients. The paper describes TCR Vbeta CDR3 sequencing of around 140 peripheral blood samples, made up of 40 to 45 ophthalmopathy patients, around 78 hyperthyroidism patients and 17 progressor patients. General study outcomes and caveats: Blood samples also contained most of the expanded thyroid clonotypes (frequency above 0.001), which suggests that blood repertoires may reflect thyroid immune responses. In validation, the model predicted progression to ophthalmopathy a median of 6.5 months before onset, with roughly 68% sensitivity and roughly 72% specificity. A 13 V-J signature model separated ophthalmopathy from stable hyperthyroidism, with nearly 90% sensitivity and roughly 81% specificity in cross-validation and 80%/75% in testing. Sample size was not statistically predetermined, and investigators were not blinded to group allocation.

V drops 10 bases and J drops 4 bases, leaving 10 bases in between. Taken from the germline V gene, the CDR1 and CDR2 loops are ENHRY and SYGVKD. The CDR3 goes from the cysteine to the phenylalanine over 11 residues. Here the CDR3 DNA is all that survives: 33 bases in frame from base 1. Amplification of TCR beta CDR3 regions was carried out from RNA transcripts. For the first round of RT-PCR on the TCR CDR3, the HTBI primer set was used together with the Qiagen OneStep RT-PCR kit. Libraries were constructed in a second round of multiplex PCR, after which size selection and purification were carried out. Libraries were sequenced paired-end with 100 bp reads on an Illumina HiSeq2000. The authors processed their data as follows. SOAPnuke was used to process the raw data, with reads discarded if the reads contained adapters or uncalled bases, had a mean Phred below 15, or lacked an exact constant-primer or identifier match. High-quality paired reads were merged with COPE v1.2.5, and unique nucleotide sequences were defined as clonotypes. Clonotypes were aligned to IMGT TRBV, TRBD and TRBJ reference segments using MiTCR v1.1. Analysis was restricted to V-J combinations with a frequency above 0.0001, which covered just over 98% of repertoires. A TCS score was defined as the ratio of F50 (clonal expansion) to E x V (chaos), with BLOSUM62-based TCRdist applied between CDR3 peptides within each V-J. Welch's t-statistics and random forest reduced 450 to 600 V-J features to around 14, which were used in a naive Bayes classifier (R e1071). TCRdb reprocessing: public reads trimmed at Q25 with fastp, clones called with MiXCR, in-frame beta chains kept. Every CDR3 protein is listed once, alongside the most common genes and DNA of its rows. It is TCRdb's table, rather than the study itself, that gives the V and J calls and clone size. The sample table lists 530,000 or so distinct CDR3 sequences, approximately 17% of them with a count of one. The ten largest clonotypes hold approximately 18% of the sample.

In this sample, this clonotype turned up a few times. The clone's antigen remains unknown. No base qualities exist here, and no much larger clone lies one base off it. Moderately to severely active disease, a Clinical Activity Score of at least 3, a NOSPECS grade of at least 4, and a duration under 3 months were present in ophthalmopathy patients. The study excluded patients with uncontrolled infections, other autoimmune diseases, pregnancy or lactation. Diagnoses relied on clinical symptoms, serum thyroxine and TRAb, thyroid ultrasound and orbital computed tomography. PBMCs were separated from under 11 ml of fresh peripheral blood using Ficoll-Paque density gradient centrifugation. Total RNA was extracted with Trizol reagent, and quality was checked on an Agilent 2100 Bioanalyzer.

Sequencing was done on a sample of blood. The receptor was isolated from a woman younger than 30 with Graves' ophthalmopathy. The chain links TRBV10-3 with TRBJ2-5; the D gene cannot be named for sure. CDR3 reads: CASARTETQYF. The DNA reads TGTGCCAGCGCACGGACAGAGACCCAGTACTTC.